Presented here are 14 T cell receptor beta chains from one specimen sequenced in a study of blood T cells in healthy people across ages. A second PCR of roughly 7 to 11 cycles used a sample-barcoded 5' primer and a J-beta primer mix. TCRdb re-analysed the 5' RACE reads in MiXCR, keeping a single row per CDR3 protein. The table lists 1.5 million to 2 million distinct CDR3 sequences, approximately 40% of them singletons. Sequenced sample: blood. These receptors originate from a human donor in good health.

There are a few counts of this clonotype. The chain has TRBV29-1 and TRBJ2-6; the D gene is possibly TRBD1 (6 bases). The CDR3 length is 15 residues. From germline, CDR1 is SQVTM and CDR2 ANQGSEA. Between the trimmed V and J ends, which lost 1 base and 4 bases, there was a span of 11 bases. CDR3 sequence: CSVEGDMTGANVLTF. The CDR3, as DNA: TGCAGCGTTGAAGGGGACATGACCGGGGCCAACGTCCTGACTTTC. The full variable domain, in which reference TRBV29-1 and TRBJ2-6 provide the parts outside the CDR3, is SAVISQKPSRDICQRGTSLTIQCQVDSQVTMMFWYRQQPGQSLTLIATANQGSEATYESGFVIDKFPISRPNLTFSTLTVSNMSPEDSSIYLCSVEGDMTGANVLTFGAGSRLTVL.

The rearrangement uses TRBV9 and TRBJ2-1; 14 bases line up with TRBD2. The CDR3 extends over 18 amino acids. Germline V gives CDR1 SGDLS, CDR2 YYNGEE. The ends lost 0 bases at V and 1 base at J; junction bases unmatched: 3. The CDR3 DNA follows: TGTGCCAGCAGCGTAGAGGGACTAGCGGGGGAGTCCTACAATGAGCAGTTCTTC. Amino acids: CASSVEGLAGESYNEQFF. The full variable domain, with the rest looked up from reference TRBV9 and TRBJ2-1, is DSGVTQTPKHLITATGQRVTLRCSPRSGDLSVYWYQQSLDQGLQFLIQYYNGEERAKGNILERFSAQQFPDLHSELNLSSLELGDSALYFCASSVEGLAGESYNEQFFGPGTRLTVL.

Only one count was recorded for this clonotype. The chain uses TRBV12-3 or TRBV12-4 and TRBJ2-5; no reliable D call. The ends were cut back, 3 bases at V and 11 bases at J, with 22 bases in the middle. CDR3 length: 15 amino acids. The CDR3 DNA follows: TGTGCCAGCAGTTTTTCCCCAGGTTTCACCTACGGGCAGTACTTC. It translates to CASSFSPGFTYGQYF.

This clonotype was seen many times. The V and J genes are TRBV3-1 and TRBJ2-7; 9 nucleotides match TRBD1. With V trimmed by 1 base and J by 4 bases, 2 bases remained unmatched. This CDR3 contains 14 residues. CDR1 and CDR2 from the germline V gene are LGHDT and YNNKEL (reference sequence). As DNA, the CDR3 is TGTGCCAGCAGCCAAGGGACAGGGGATTACGAGCAGTACTTC. The encoded protein is CASSQGTGDYEQYF.

This chain links TRBV28 with TRBJ1-5, with a weak D call TRBD1 (6 bases). Germline V gene lookup returns CDR1 MDHEN and CDR2 SYDVKM. The CDR3 runs to 15 residues. The V and J ends lost 6 bases and 3 bases respectively, with 15 bases between them. Here the CDR3 reads CASRWDQGTNQPQHF. The CDR3 DNA is TGTGCCAGCAGATGGGATCAGGGGACCAATCAGCCCCAGCATTTT.

The rearrangement uses TRBV20-1 and TRBJ1-1; 7 bases fit TRBD1. The germline V gene has CDR1 DFQATT and CDR2 SNEGSKA (reference sequence). V lost 3 bases, J lost 5 bases, and 9 bases stayed unmatched. The CDR3 sequence is 14 residues long. CDR3 amino acids: CSARARTGHTEAFF. The CDR3 nucleotides read TGCAGTGCTAGGGCTAGGACAGGCCATACTGAAGCTTTCTTT.

This clonotype turned up a few times. The chain couples TRBV27 to TRBJ1-2; TRBD1 aligns across 7 bases. This CDR3 contains 12 residues. CDR1 MNHEY and CDR2 SMNVEV come from the germline V gene (reference sequence). Germline trimming cut 11 bases from V and 1 base from J; bases unmatched to any gene: 4. The CDR3 coding sequence is TGTGCCGCAGGGGGAGTTAACTATGGCTACACCTTC. This translates into CAAGGVNYGYTF.

The CDR3 spells CASSFIGTSGGPLDTQYF. As DNA, the CDR3 is TGTGCCAGCAGCTTTATCGGGACTAGCGGGGGGCCTTTGGATACGCAGTATTTT. The rearrangement links TRBV7-3 to TRBJ2-3; TRBD2 agrees at 15 bases. There are 18 residues in the CDR3. The V segment lost 3 bases and the J segment 6 bases; nucleotides outside the gene matches: 10. Per germline, CDR1 SGHTA and CDR2 FQGTGA.

This clonotype was detected a few times. The chain combines TRBV12-3 or TRBV12-4 with TRBJ2-1; D unresolved. V was pared by 2 bases and J by 5 bases, with 7 bases between. The CDR3 has 13 residues. The CDR3 sequence: CASSLIAHNEQFF. The DNA of the CDR3 is TGTGCCAGCAGTTTAATTGCCCACAATGAGCAGTTCTTC.

This clonotype was seen more than once but under ten times. The chain recombines TRBV29-1 with TRBJ2-1, with 8 bases aligning to TRBD2. V was clipped by 3 bases and J by 5 bases; unmatched bases: 3. Germline CDR1 reads SQVTM; CDR2 reads ANQGSEA. The CDR3 is made up of 13 amino acids. Here the CDR3 reads CSVDPLADNEQFF. CDR3 nucleotides: TGCAGCGTTGACCCACTAGCGGACAATGAGCAGTTCTTC.

The rearrangement uses TRBV6-5 and TRBJ1-5; D may be TRBD1 (5 bases). Germline CDR1 MNHEY, CDR2 SVGAGI. The length of the CDR3 is 14 residues. Trimming took 4 bases from V and 3 from J, leaving 10 bases between them. CDR3 sequence (DNA): TGTGCCAGCAGTTGGCTAGGGGCCAATCAGCCCCAGCATTTT. It codes for CASSWLGANQPQHF.

V usage is TRBV10-3 and J usage is TRBJ2-1; a weak D match, TRBD2 (5 bases). Trimming shortened V by 1 base and J by 0 bases, and 16 bases separated the two germline ends. The CDR3 is 18 residues long. Germline CDR1 reads ENHRY; CDR2 reads SYGVKD. For the CDR3, the DNA is TGTGCCATCAGTGAGTTCCTAAGGACGGGAATCTCCTACAATGAGCAGTTCTTC. It encodes CAISEFLRTGISYNEQFF.

This clonotype was seen a handful of times. This chain connects TRBV18 to TRBJ1-2, with D hard to call. V was cut by 3 bases and J by 1 base, with 6 bases left in between. Germline CDR1 is KGHSH and CDR2 is LQKENI. The CDR3 spans 13 residues. CDR3 bases: TGTGCCAGCTCACCGGAGGGTAACTATGGCTACACCTTC. This translates into CASSPEGNYGYTF.

The CDR3 region has the DNA TGTGCCAGTAGTAAACCAGGAGAGGGGCTTGAGCAGTTCTTC. This codes for CASSKPGEGLEQFF. The rearrangement uses TRBV19 and TRBJ2-1; the D gene could be TRBD1 or TRBD2 (5 bases each). The CDR3 runs 14 residues. The germline CDR1 and CDR2 sequences are LNHDA and SQIVND (reference sequence). The ends were cut back, 4 bases at V and 9 bases at J, with 16 bases in the middle.